This TCR beta chain was found in a study of technical replicates of blood from several donors. The data were produced by immunoSEQ multiplex PCR, yet TCRdb's version contains in-frame clones alone and is incomplete. Of around 76,000 clones detected, under 99% appear once; the ten largest clones hold around 0.22%. Trimming removed 3 bases at V and 4 bases at J, with 8 bases between. The CDR3 spans 12 residues. From germline, CDR1 is SGDLS and CDR2 YYNGEE. Sequences were obtained from T cells isolated from PBMCs. This sequence was found in a human donor in good health. The chain uses TRBV9 and TRBJ2-7, with D perhaps matching TRBD1 (6 bases). The CDR3, as DNA: TGTGCCAGCAGCGACCAGGGGTACGAGCAGTACTTC. Residues: CASSDQGYEQYF.